The 25 T cell receptor beta chains presented below share a single source sample, sequenced in a study of blood T cell dynamics during melanoma immunotherapy. Here immunoSEQ multiplex PCR was the method, and the copy in TCRdb shows in-frame clones only, minus some. Of roughly 30,000 clones in the sample, roughly 83% were seen once. Time point in this sample: week 3, after first cycle of checkpoint inhibitor. The sample in question was blood, obtained from a patient treated with checkpoint blockade. The source is a human donor with melanoma.

This clone was observed once. The rearrangement uses TRBV4-1 and TRBJ2-1, with TRBD2 as a possible D gene (7 bases). Trimming took 4 bases from V and 1 from J, leaving 14 bases between them. The germline V gene encodes CDR1 MGHRA and CDR2 YSYEKL. This CDR3 contains 16 residues. CDR3 bases: TGCGCCAGCAGCCCTGTCCGGGGGGCTTCCTACAATGAGCAGTTCTTC. This codes for CASSPVRGASYNEQFF.

This clone has only a few counts. The chain recombines TRBV9 with TRBJ1-2; D is perhaps TRBD1 (6 bases). This CDR3 contains 15 residues. Germline lookup yields CDR1 SGDLS and CDR2 YYNGEE. Trimming shortened V by 4 bases and J by 6 bases, and 19 bases separated the two germline ends. The CDR3 sequence: CASSPRQDSIDGYTF. The CDR3 nucleotides are TGTGCCAGCAGCCCCCGACAGGACTCGATCGATGGCTACACCTTC.

The J gene is TRBJ2-3, the V gene TRBV5-4, with 13 bases lining up with TRBD2. The germline CDR1 and CDR2 sequences are SGHNT and YYREEE (reference sequence). CDR3 length: 16 residues. V was clipped by 0 bases and J by 7 bases; unmatched bases: 5. CDR3 nucleotides: TGTGCCAGCAGCTTGGGGACTAGCGGGGGCCCCTATACGCAGTATTTT. This translates into CASSLGTSGGPYTQYF.

This chain joins TRBV11-2 and TRBJ2-3; D possibly corresponds to TRBD2 (6 bases). Germline V gene sequence: CDR1 SGHAT, CDR2 FQNNGV. The CDR3 loop spans 17 amino acids. V was cut by 1 base and J by 0 bases, with 14 bases left in between. The CDR3 nucleotides are TGTGCCAGCAGCTTAGTAGGTGCGGGGCCTAGCACAGATACGCAGTATTTT. Amino acids: CASSLVGAGPSTDTQYF.

The CDR3 bases are TGCAGCGTTGACGTGGGGGGTTTCTCTGGAAACACCATATATTTT. Its protein is CSVDVGGFSGNTIYF. The chain couples TRBV29-1 to TRBJ1-3; possible D gene TRBD1, 5 bases. This CDR3 is built from 15 residues. V was shortened by 3 bases and J by 0 bases, with 12 bases between the two germline ends. Per the germline V gene, CDR1 is SQVTM and CDR2 is ANQGSEA.

The gene calls are TRBV9 and TRBJ2-1; 7 nucleotides match TRBD2. The CDR3 is 13 residues long. CDR1 SGDLS and CDR2 YYNGEE come from the germline V gene. The junction had 3 bases not matched to a gene; V was cut back by 0 bases and J by 9 bases. The CDR3 DNA follows: TGTGCCAGCAGCGTAGGCGGGAGAGTTGAGCAGTTCTTC. Protein product: CASSVGGRVEQFF.

J is TRBJ2-3 and V is TRBV5-1, with TRBD2 identical over 13 bases. V lost 3 bases, J lost 3 bases, and 1 base stayed unmatched. Germline CDR1 and CDR2: SGHRS and YFSETQ. The CDR3 has 15 amino acids. The CDR3 sequence is CASSSGLAGTDTQYF. DNA for the CDR3: TGCGCCAGCAGCTCGGGACTAGCGGGAACAGATACGCAGTATTTT.

The chain links TRBV19 to TRBJ2-5, with TRBD2 matching 7 bases. CDR3 length: 17 residues. CDR1 is LNHDA, CDR2 SQIVND, per germline (reference sequence). V shed 4 bases, J shed 4 bases, and the junction held 15 bases outside the gene matches. DNA of the CDR3: TGTGCCAGTAGTACATACCTCGTAGCGGGTGGTCGAGAGACCCAGTACTTC. Amino acid sequence: CASSTYLVAGGRETQYF. The full variable domain, with the rest looked up from reference TRBV19 and TRBJ2-5, is DGGITQSPKYLFRKEGQNVTLSCEQNLNHDAMYWYRQDPGQGLRLIYYSQIVNDFQKGDIAEGYSVSREKKESFPLTVTSAQKNPTAFYLCASSTYLVAGGRETQYFGPGTRLLVL.

The rearrangement uses TRBV5-6 and TRBJ2-3; no definite D call. V was clipped by 1 base and J by 4 bases, with 10 bases between them. The length of the CDR3 is 14 residues. Germline V gene data show CDR1 as SGHDT and CDR2 as YYEEEE. Here the CDR3 DNA reads TGTGCCAGCAGCTTGCGCGGATTTCCAGATACGCAGTATTTT. This translates into CASSLRGFPDTQYF.

The rearrangement joins TRBV19 to TRBJ2-7; the D gene is possibly TRBD1 (6 bases). Germline assignment: CDR1 LNHDA and CDR2 SQIVND (reference sequence). V was clipped by 4 bases and J by 2 bases, with 18 bases between them. The CDR3 is 16 amino acids. The CDR3 nucleotides read TGTGCCAGTAGTAGGTATACCGGGACACCCACCTACGAGCAGTACTTC. It translates to CASSRYTGTPTYEQYF.

This clone was counted once. The chain joins TRBV5-6 to TRBJ2-5; D might be TRBD1 (5 bases). The V gene's germline CDR1 is SGHDT and CDR2 YYEEEE. This CDR3 is built from 17 residues. V was clipped by 2 bases and J by 1 base, with 18 bases between them. CDR3 nucleotides: TGTGCCAGCAGCTTAATCCCAACATTGACAGCCCAAGAGACCCAGTACTTC. The encoded protein is CASSLIPTLTAQETQYF.

This chain joins TRBV2 and TRBJ1-2; D uncertain. V gave up 5 bases and J gave up 4 bases, with 8 bases separating them. This CDR3 is 12 amino acids long. The germline gives CDR1 SNHLY, CDR2 FYNNEI. DNA of the CDR3: TGTGCCAGCAGTAGCCAGACCTATGGCTACACCTTC. Encoded protein: CASSSQTYGYTF.

The chain employs TRBV6-5 and TRBJ2-1; the match to TRBD2 covers 12 bases. With 7 bases clipped from V and 7 bases from J, the junction kept 5 bases outside the gene matches. The CDR3 extends over 14 amino acids. In germline, CDR1 is MNHEY, CDR2 SVGAGI. The CDR3 region has the DNA TGTGCCAGCAATCGACTAGCGGGAGATAATGAGCAGTTCTTC. It codes for CASNRLAGDNEQFF.

The chain carries TRBV6-5 and TRBJ2-7; either TRBD1 or TRBD2 may supply D (7 bases each). This CDR3 region has 15 residues. Trimming cost V 2 bases and J 3 bases, with 14 bases left between them. Germline assignment: CDR1 MNHEY and CDR2 SVGAGI. The CDR3 coding sequence is TGTGCCAGCAGTTACGGGGGGGCAGGGGGCTACGAGCAGTACTTC. This codes for CASSYGGAGGYEQYF.

The chain links TRBV10-1 to TRBJ2-2, with TRBD2 matching over 7 bases. The length of the CDR3 is 15 residues. Germline values: CDR1 WNHNN, CDR2 SYGVQD (reference sequence). The trim removed 4 bases at V and 0 bases at J, leaving 2 bases unmatched. The CDR3 spells CASSASGANTGELFF. The CDR3 DNA sequence: TGCGCCAGCAGTGCTAGCGGAGCGAACACCGGGGAGCTGTTTTTT.

CDR3 nucleotides: TGTGCCAGCAGCTTAGACAGTTGGTATAGCAATCAGCCCCAGCATTTT. It specifies CASSLDSWYSNQPQHF. This chain links TRBV7-2 with TRBJ1-5, with D hard to call. The CDR3 loop spans 16 amino acids. Germline V gene data show CDR1 as SGHTA and CDR2 as FQGNSA. V gave up 1 base and J gave up 0 bases, with 10 bases separating them.

The gene calls are TRBV16 and TRBJ1-5, with TRBD1 as a possible D gene (5 bases). The CDR3 contains 14 residues. Germline V lookup: CDR1 KGHSY, CDR2 FQNENV. V gave up 2 bases and J gave up 6 bases, with 11 bases separating them. The CDR3 is CASSQGGTAQPQHF. DNA for the CDR3: TGTGCCAGCAGCCAAGGAGGGACTGCTCAGCCCCAGCATTTT.

V gene TRBV10-3 combines with J gene TRBJ2-3; TRBD2 aligns across 7 bases. V lost 3 bases, J lost 5 bases, and 11 bases stayed unmatched. Germline lookup yields CDR1 ENHRY and CDR2 SYGVKD. This CDR3 comprises 16 residues. This chain's CDR3 is CAISDVGGREVDTQYF. CDR3 sequence (DNA): TGTGCCATCAGTGACGTCGGCGGGAGAGAGGTAGATACGCAGTATTTT.

This clone was seen a handful of times. This chain links TRBV5-1 with TRBJ1-1, with D unresolved. Trimming cost V 3 bases and J 1 base, with 19 bases left between them. The CDR3 runs 17 residues. Germline V CDR1 and CDR2: SGHRS, YFSETQ. Here the CDR3 DNA reads TGCGCCAGCAGCTCCACGGGAATATTATCCAGGAACACTGAAGCTTTCTTT. Its translation: CASSSTGILSRNTEAFF.

The chain is built from TRBV19 and TRBJ1-5; no reliable D call. Trimming removed 5 bases from V and 4 bases from J, with 18 bases in between. There are 16 residues in the CDR3. Germline-derived CDR1 and CDR2 are LNHDA and SQIVND (reference sequence). The CDR3 loop is CASSLTRTTLNQPQHF. CDR3 nucleotides: TGTGCCAGTAGTTTGACTCGAACAACCCTAAATCAGCCCCAGCATTTT.

V gene TRBV5-4 combines with J gene TRBJ1-1; D uncertain. The CDR3 totals 14 residues. Germline CDR1 SGHNT, CDR2 YYREEE (reference sequence). Trimming pared 2 bases from V and 2 bases from J, leaving 10 bases between. CDR3 sequence (DNA): TGTGCCAGCAGCTTAGGTACGACCAACACTGAAGCTTTCTTT. Translation: CASSLGTTNTEAFF.

This clone was recorded once. CDR3 in amino acids: CASSVVGNTGELFF. Here the CDR3 DNA reads TGTGCCAGCAGCGTAGTGGGAAACACCGGGGAGCTGTTTTTT. The genes are TRBV9 and TRBJ2-2; no definite D call. Germline V lookup: CDR1 SGDLS, CDR2 YYNGEE. This CDR3 has 14 amino acids. V shed 0 bases and J shed 2 bases, with 5 bases lying between them.

This sequence joins TRBV11-2 and TRBJ1-2; 9 bases fit TRBD1. The CDR3 is made up of 14 amino acids. The germline V gene has CDR1 SGHAT and CDR2 FQNNGV. V shed 5 bases, J shed 7 bases, and the junction held 8 bases outside the gene matches. The CDR3 protein is CASSQTGGNGGYTF. CDR3 nucleotides: TGTGCCAGCAGCCAGACAGGGGGAAATGGTGGCTACACCTTC.

This chain uses TRBV6-5 with TRBJ1-3; D is ambiguous. The ends were cut back, 0 bases at V and 6 bases at J, with 3 bases in the middle. CDR1 and CDR2 from the germline V gene are MNHEY and SVGAGI. The CDR3 runs 12 residues. For the CDR3, the DNA is TGTGCCAGCAGTTACTCGCAAAACACCATATATTTT. This translates into CASSYSQNTIYF.

The rearrangement uses TRBV18 and TRBJ1-6, with D maybe TRBD1 (5 bases). Germline V CDR1 and CDR2: KGHSH, LQKENI. V lost 2 bases, J lost 7 bases, and 9 bases lay in between. The CDR3 sequence is 14 residues long. In nucleotides, the CDR3 is TGTGCCAGCTCACCAGGGACTGCGAATTCACCCCTCCACTTT. Translated: CASSPGTANSPLHF.